This T cell receptor (beta chain) was identified during a study of T cell responses to AZD1222 COVID-19 vaccine. Looking at the study overall: Pooling was applied to second doses at about 4 or about 12 weeks. General study points: It was only after the peak T cell response that any repertoires were sampled. Clonal diversity was possibly underestimated; the donors were predominantly white British and more often female.

Per germline, CDR1 SGHNT and CDR2 YYREEE (reference sequence). V gave up 4 bases and J gave up 4 bases, with 20 bases separating them. This CDR3 has 16 amino acids. About this clone: Its antigen is currently unknown.

Assay: immunoSEQ multiplex PCR; the TCRdb copy retains only in-frame clones and omits some. The table records approximately 110,000 clones, 87% of them present only once. The sequence was collected from an adult in good health. The sample in question was peripheral blood, obtained on day 0 of AZD1222 vaccination. The chain uses TRBV5-4 and TRBJ2-5, with D tentatively TRBD1 (5 bases). The CDR3 sequence: CASSPGPRQGGETQYF. In nucleotides, the CDR3 is TGTGCCAGCAGCCCAGGCCCCCGGCAGGGCGGAGAGACCCAGTACTTC.